This T cell receptor beta chain was profiled in a study of regulatory T cells in long-lasting Graves disease. There are many counts of this clonotype. What it binds is not known. Whole-study findings and limits: Segments TRBV28, TRBJ1-2 and TRBJ2-5 showed preferential usage in persistent disease.

The time point is: persistent/refractory GD, antithyroid drugs over 5 years with positive TRAb. PBMCs provided the RNA from which the TCR library was made. According to the study, TCR beta libraries were built with iRepertoire HTBI primers and CDR3-region Arm-PCR. MiXCR, run by TCRdb on the multiplex PCR reads, gives a single entry per CDR3 protein. There are about 310,000 distinct CDR3 sequences in the sample; 22% occur only once, and roughly 50% lies in the top ten. The germline V and J ends were trimmed by 0 bases and 6 bases, with 9 bases remaining between them. Germline values: CDR1 GTSNPN, CDR2 SVGIG (reference sequence). This CDR3 contains 12 residues.

This clonotype originated in a female donor with Graves disease. The source material was peripheral blood mononuclear cells (PBMCs), sampled when the disease was refractory, from a patient treated with antithyroid drugs. The chain has TRBV30 and TRBJ2-7; no definite D call. CDR3 sequence reads: CAWSVLGGEQYF. CDR3 DNA sequence: TGTGCCTGGAGTGTGTTAGGCGGCGAGCAGTACTTC.